The clone carrying this T cell receptor beta chain was counted only a few times. Here immunoSEQ multiplex PCR was the method, and the copy in TCRdb shows in-frame clones only, minus some. Of approximately 110,000 clones listed, around four fifths were seen once; the top ten hold 13%. The sample is drawn from a study of control samples from healthy donors and cancer patients. V lost 6 bases, J lost 9 bases, and 4 bases stayed unmatched. CDR3 length: 13 amino acids. Sequencing was carried out using blood. V usage is TRBV12-3 or TRBV12-4 and J usage is TRBJ2-2, with TRBD1 matching 10 bases. The TCR sequence derives from a woman between 45 and 65 years old in good health. The CDR3 nucleotides are TGTGCCAGCAGCCTGACAGGGGGCCGGGAGCTGTTTTTT. This encodes CASSLTGGRELFF.